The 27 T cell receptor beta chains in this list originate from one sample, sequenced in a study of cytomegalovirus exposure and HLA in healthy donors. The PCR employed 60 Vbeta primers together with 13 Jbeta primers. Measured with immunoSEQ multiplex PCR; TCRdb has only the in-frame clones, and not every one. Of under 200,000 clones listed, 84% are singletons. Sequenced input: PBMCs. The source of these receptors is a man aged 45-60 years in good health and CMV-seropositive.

CDR3 region: CASSPWNAGNTEAFF. The CDR3 nucleotides read TGCGCCAGCAGCCCATGGAACGCGGGGAACACTGAAGCTTTCTTT. The V call is TRBV5-1, the J call TRBJ1-1; no reliable D call. This CDR3 is built from 15 residues. The germline CDR1 and CDR2 sequences are SGHRS and YFSETQ. V dropped 4 bases and J dropped 1 base, with 14 bases sitting between them.

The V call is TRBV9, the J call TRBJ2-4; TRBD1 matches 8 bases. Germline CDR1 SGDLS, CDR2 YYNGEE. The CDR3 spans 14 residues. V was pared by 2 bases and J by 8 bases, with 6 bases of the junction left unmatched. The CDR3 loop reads CASSVQGAGDIQYF. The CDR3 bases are TGTGCCAGCAGCGTGCAGGGGGCAGGAGACATTCAGTACTTC.

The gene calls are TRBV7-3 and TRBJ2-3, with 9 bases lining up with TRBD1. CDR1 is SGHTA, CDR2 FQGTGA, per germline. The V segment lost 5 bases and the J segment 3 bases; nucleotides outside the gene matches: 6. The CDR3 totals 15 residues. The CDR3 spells CASSVTGGQTDTQYF. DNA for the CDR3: TGTGCCAGCAGCGTGACAGGGGGTCAAACAGATACGCAGTATTTT. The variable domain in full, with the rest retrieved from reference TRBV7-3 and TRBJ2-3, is GAGVSQTPSNKVTEKGKYVELRCDPISGHTALYWYRQSLGQGPEFLIYFQGTGAADDSGLPNDRFFAVRPEGSVSTLKIQRTERGDSAVYLCASSVTGGQTDTQYFGPGTRLTVL.

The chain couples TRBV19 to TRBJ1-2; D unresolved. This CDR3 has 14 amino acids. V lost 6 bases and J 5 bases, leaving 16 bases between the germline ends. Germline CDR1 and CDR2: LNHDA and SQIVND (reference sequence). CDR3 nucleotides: TGTGCCAGTAGCCTGGTGGCAGACACTTATGGCTACACCTTC. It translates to CASSLVADTYGYTF.

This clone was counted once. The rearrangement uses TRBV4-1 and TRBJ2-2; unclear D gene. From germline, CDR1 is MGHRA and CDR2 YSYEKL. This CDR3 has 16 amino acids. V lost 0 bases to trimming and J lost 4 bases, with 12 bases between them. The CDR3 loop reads CASSQDGSQATGELFF. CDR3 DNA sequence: TGCGCCAGCAGCCAAGACGGATCCCAGGCCACCGGGGAGCTGTTTTTT.

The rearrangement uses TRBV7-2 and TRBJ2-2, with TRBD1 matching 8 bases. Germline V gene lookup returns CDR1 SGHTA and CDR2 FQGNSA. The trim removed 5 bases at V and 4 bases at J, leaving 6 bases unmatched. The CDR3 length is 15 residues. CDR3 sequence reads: CASSLYGQGTGELFF. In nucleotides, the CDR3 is TGTGCCAGCAGCCTATACGGACAGGGCACCGGGGAGCTGTTTTTT.

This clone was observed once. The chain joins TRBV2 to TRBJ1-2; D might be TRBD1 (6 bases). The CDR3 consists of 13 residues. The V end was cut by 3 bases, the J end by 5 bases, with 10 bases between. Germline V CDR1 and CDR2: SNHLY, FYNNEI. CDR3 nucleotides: TGTGCCAGCAGTGAGGGGGCTTGGTATGGCTACACCTTC. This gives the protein CASSEGAWYGYTF.

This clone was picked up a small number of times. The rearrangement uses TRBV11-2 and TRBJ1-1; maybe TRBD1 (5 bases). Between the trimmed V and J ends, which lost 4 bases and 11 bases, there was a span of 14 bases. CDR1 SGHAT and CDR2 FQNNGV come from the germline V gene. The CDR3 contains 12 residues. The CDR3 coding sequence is TGTGCCAGCAGCTGGGGGGGTGGAGGGGCTTTCTTT. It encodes CASSWGGGGAFF.

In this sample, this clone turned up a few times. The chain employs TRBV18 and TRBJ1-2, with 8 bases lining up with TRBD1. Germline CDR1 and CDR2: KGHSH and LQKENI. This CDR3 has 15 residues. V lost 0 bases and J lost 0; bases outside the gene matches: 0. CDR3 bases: TGTGCCAGCTCACCACCGGACAGGGCTAACTATGGCTACACCTTC. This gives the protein CASSPPDRANYGYTF.

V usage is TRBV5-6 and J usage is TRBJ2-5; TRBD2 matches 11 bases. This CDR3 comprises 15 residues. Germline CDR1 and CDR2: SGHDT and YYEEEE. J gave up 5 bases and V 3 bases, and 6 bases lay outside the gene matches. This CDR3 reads CASSSTSGSWETQYF. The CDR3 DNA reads TGTGCCAGCAGCTCAACTAGCGGGAGCTGGGAGACCCAGTACTTC. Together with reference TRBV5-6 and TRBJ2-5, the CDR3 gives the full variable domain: DAGVTQSPTHLIKTRGQQVTLRCSPKSGHDTVSWYQQALGQGPQFIFQYYEEEERQRGNFPDRFSGHQFPNYSSELNVNALLLGDSALYLCASSSTSGSWETQYFGPGTRLLVL.

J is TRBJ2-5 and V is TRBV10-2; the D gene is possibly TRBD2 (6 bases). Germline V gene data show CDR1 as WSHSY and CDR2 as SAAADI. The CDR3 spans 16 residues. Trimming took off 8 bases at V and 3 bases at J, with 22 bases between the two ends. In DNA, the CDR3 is TGCGCCAGCGGCGGGTTACAGTCCGCGGGGAAAGAGACCCAGTACTTC. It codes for CASGGLQSAGKETQYF.

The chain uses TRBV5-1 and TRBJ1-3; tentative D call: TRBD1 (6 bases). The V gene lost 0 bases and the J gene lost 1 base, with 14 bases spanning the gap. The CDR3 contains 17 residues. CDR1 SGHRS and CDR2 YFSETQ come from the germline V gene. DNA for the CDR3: TGCGCCAGCAGCTTGGAACGACAGGTGGGATCTGGAAACACCATATATTTT. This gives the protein CASSLERQVGSGNTIYF.

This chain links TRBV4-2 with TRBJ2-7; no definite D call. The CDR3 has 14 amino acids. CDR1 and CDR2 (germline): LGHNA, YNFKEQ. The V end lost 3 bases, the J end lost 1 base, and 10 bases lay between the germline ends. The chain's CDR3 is CASSHRVESYEQYF. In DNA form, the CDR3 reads TGTGCCAGCAGCCACCGGGTTGAGTCCTACGAGCAGTACTTC.

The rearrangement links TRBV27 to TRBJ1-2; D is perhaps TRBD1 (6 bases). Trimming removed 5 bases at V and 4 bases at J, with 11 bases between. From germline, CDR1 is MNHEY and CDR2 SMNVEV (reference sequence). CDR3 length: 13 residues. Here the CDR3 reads CASSGSDSYGYTF. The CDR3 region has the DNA TGTGCCAGCAGTGGATCGGACAGCTATGGCTACACCTTC.

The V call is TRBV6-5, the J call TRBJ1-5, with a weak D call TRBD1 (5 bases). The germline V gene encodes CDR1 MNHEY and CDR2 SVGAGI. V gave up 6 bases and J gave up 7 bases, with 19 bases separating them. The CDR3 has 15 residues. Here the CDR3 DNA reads TGTGCCAGCAGCTTGATTGGGGGAGGAGGCCAGCCCCAGCATTTT. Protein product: CASSLIGGGGQPQHF.

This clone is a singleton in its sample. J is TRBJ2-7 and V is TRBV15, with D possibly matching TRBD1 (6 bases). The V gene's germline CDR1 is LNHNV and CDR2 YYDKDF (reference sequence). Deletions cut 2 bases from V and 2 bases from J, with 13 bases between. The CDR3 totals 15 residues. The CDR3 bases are TGTGCCACCAGCAGATCCGCAGCAGGGGCCTACGAGCAGTACTTC. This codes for CATSRSAAGAYEQYF.

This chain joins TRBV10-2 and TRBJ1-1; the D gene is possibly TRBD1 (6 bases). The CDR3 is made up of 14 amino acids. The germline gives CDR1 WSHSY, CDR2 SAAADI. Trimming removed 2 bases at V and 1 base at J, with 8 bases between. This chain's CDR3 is CASSETGRNTEAFF. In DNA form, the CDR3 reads TGCGCCAGCAGTGAGACAGGGAGGAACACTGAAGCTTTCTTT.

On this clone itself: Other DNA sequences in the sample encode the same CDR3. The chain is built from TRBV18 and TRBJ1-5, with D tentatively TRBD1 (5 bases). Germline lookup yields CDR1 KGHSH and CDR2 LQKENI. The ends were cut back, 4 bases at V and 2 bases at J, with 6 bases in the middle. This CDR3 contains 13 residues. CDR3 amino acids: CASSQGRNQPQHF. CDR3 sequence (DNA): TGTGCCAGCTCACAGGGGCGCAATCAGCCCCAGCATTTT.

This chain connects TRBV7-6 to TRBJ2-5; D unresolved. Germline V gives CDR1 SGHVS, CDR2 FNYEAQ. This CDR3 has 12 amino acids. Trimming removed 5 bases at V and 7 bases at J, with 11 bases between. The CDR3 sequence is CASSGPPGTQYF. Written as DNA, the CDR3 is TGTGCCAGCAGCGGTCCCCCGGGGACCCAGTACTTC. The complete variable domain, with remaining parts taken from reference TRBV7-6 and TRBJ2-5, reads GAGVSQSPRYKVTKRGQDVALRCDPISGHVSLYWYRQALGQGPEFLTYFNYEAQQDKSGLPNDRFSAERPEGSISTLTIQRTEQRDSAMYRCASSGPPGTQYFGPGTRLLVL.

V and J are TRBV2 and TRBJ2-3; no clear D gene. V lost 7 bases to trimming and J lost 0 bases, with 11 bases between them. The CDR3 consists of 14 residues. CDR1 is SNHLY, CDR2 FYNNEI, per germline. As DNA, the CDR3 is TGTGCCAGCACTGCCTTCACTAGCACAGATACGCAGTATTTT. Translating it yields CASTAFTSTDTQYF.

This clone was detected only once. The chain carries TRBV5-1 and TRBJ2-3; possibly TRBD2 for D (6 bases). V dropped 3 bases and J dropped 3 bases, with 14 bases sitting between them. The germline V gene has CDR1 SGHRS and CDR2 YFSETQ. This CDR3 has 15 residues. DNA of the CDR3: TGCGCCAGCAGCTGGTTGGGGGGTGAAACAGATACGCAGTATTTT. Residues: CASSWLGGETDTQYF. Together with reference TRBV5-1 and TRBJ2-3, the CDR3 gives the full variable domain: KAGVTQTPRYLIKTRGQQVTLSCSPISGHRSVSWYQQTPGQGLQFLFEYFSETQRNKGNFPGRFSGRQFSNSRSEMNVSTLELGDSALYLCASSWLGGETDTQYFGPGTRLTVL.

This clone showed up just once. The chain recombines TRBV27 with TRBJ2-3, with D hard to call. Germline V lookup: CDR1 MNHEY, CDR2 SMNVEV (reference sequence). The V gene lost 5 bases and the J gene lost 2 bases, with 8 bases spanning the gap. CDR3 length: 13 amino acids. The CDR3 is CASSARSTDTQYF. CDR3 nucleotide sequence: TGTGCCAGCAGTGCCCGGTCCACAGATACGCAGTATTTT.

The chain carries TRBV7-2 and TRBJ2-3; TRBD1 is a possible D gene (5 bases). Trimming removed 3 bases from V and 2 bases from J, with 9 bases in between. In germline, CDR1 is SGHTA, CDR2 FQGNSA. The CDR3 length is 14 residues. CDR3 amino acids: CASSLGPSTDTQYF. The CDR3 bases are TGTGCCAGCAGCTTGGGGCCCTCCACAGATACGCAGTATTTT.

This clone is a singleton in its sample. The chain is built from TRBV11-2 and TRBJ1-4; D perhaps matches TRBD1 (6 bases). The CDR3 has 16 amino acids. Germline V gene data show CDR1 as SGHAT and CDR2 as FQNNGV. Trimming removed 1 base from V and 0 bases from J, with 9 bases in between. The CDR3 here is CASSLVGAATNEKLFF. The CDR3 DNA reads TGTGCCAGCAGCTTAGTGGGGGCGGCAACTAATGAAAAACTGTTTTTT.

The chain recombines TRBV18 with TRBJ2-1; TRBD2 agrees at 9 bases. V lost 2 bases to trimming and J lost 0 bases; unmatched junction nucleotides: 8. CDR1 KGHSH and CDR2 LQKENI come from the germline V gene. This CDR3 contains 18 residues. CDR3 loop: CASSPRMVAGASYNEQFF. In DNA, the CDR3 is TGTGCCAGCTCACCAAGAATGGTAGCGGGAGCCTCCTACAATGAGCAGTTCTTC.

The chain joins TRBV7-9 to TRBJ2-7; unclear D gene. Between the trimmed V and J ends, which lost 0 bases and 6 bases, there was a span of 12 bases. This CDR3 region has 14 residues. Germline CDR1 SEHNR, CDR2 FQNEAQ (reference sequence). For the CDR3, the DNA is TGTGCCAGCAGCTTAGCAAGCCTGTCCCCCGAGCAGTACTTC. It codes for CASSLASLSPEQYF.

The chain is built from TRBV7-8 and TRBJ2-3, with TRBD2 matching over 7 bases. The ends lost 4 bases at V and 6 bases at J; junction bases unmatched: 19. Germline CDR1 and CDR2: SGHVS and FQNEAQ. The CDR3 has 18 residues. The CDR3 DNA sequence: TGTGCCAGCAGCTCTCGCCCGGGACTAACGAATGGAATCGATACGCAGTATTTT. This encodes CASSSRPGLTNGIDTQYF.